The 29 T cell receptor beta chains listed next were all sequenced from one sample in a study of blood T cell repertoires in COVID-19. Profiling relied on immunoSEQ multiplex PCR, and the TCRdb table lists in-frame clones only, not all of them. The data show a few hundred thousand clones, with about 87% seen just once and 2% to 3% held by the top ten. The specimen sequenced was PBMCs or T cells enriched from blood (not recorded which). The source is a woman between 40 and 55 years old with acute COVID-19.

The V and J genes are TRBV10-3 and TRBJ2-1, with 10 bases that match TRBD1. Germline-derived CDR1 and CDR2 are ENHRY and SYGVKD. The V gene end was trimmed by 4 bases and the J gene end by 5 bases; junction bases not matched to a gene: 5. The CDR3 extends over 15 amino acids. The CDR3 bases are TGTGCCATCAGTGCTGACAGGGGGCAAGACAATGAGCAGTTCTTC. It codes for CAISADRGQDNEQFF.

This chain connects TRBV25-1 to TRBJ1-6, with 8 positions matching TRBD1. CDR1 and CDR2 (germline): MGHDK, SYGVNS. Germline trimming cut 9 bases from V and 6 bases from J; bases unmatched to any gene: 10. The CDR3 consists of 15 residues. CDR3 in DNA: TGTGCCAGTAGCGCTCAGGGGGCCTTTAATTCACCCCTCCACTTT. Translating gives CASSAQGAFNSPLHF.

The chain couples TRBV27 to TRBJ1-2; D is ambiguous. The length of the CDR3 is 14 residues. The germline V gene has CDR1 MNHEY and CDR2 SMNVEV (reference sequence). V was shortened by 6 bases and J by 0 bases, with 11 bases between the two germline ends. The CDR3 sequence: CASRPDGANYGYTF. As DNA, the CDR3 is TGTGCCAGCAGACCAGACGGGGCTAACTATGGCTACACCTTC.

The chain combines TRBV9 with TRBJ2-7; 10 bases line up with TRBD2. Germline V gives CDR1 SGDLS, CDR2 YYNGEE. CDR3 length: 15 amino acids. With 0 bases clipped from V and 3 bases from J, the junction kept 3 bases outside the gene matches. The chain's CDR3 is CASSVASSGGYEQYF. For the CDR3, the DNA is TGTGCCAGCAGCGTAGCGTCTAGCGGGGGCTACGAGCAGTACTTC.

This sequence joins TRBV6-5 and TRBJ1-3; no firm D call. The CDR3 spans 13 residues. V dropped 2 bases and J dropped 7 bases, with 9 bases sitting between them. CDR1 and CDR2 from the germline V gene are MNHEY and SVGAGI. The CDR3 loop reads CASSYAQTNTIYF. The CDR3 coding sequence is TGTGCCAGCAGTTACGCACAGACCAACACCATATATTTT.

This rearrangement joins TRBV11-2 to TRBJ2-2, with 8 bases matching TRBD1. Germline V gene sequence: CDR1 SGHAT, CDR2 FQNNGV. The CDR3 is 16 residues long. V gave up 6 bases and J gave up 6 bases; unmatched junction bases: 12. CDR3 DNA sequence: TGTGCCAGCAGAAGAATCCGGACAGGGTCTTCCGGGGAGCTGTTTTTT. Amino acid sequence: CASRRIRTGSSGELFF.

As DNA, the CDR3 is TGCAGCGTTGTTCGCCAGGGGAGAATCGGGGAGCTGTTTTTT. Residues: CSVVRQGRIGELFF. V usage is TRBV29-1 and J usage is TRBJ2-2; possibly TRBD1 for D (6 bases). Germline lookup yields CDR1 SQVTM and CDR2 ANQGSEA. The CDR3 runs 14 residues. Trimming pared 4 bases from V and 7 bases from J, leaving 16 bases between.

J is TRBJ1-1 and V is TRBV7-9, with D possibly TRBD1 on 6 matching bases. Germline loops: CDR1 SEHNR, CDR2 FQNEAQ (reference sequence). Trimming left V 4 bases short and J 0 bases short, with 12 bases between. The CDR3 covers 15 residues. The CDR3 sequence is CASSSSGVLNTEAFF. The DNA for the CDR3 is TGTGCCAGCAGCTCTTCAGGGGTCCTGAACACTGAAGCTTTCTTT.

A single count supports this clone. The V and J genes are TRBV10-3 and TRBJ1-2, with TRBD1 matching over 7 bases. Germline CDR1 reads ENHRY; CDR2 reads SYGVKD. This CDR3 is 13 amino acids long. V dropped 6 bases and J dropped 2; count of bases not matched to a gene: 3. For the CDR3, the DNA is TGTGCCATCAGAACAGGGGAAAACTATGGCTACACCTTC. This encodes CAIRTGENYGYTF.

V gene TRBV18 combines with J gene TRBJ2-7; 10 nucleotides align to TRBD1. The germline V gene encodes CDR1 KGHSH and CDR2 LQKENI. V was pared by 6 bases and J by 1 base, with 6 bases of the junction left unmatched. This CDR3 is built from 15 residues. CDR3 sequence reads: CASSGTGVESYEQYV. DNA of the CDR3: TGTGCCAGCTCCGGGACAGGGGTCGAATCCTACGAGCAGTACGTC.

The rearrangement uses TRBV5-8 and TRBJ2-1; 9 bases line up with TRBD2. J lost 1 base, V lost 5 bases, and 4 bases had no gene match. The CDR3 is made up of 15 amino acids. The germline V gene has CDR1 SGHTS and CDR2 YDEGEE. The CDR3 bases are TGTGCCAGCAGTTTAGCGGGAGCATCCTACAATGAGCAGTTCTTC. Translation gives CASSLAGASYNEQFF. The full variable domain, its missing parts supplied by reference TRBV5-8 and TRBJ2-1, is EAGVTQSPTHLIKTRGQQATLRCSPISGHTSVYWYQQALGLGLQFLLWYDEGEERNRGNFPPRFSGRQFPNYSSELNVNALELEDSALYLCASSLAGASYNEQFFGPGTRLTVL.

This chain links TRBV24-1 with TRBJ2-3, with TRBD1 matching over 8 bases. Trimming cost V 6 bases and J 4 bases; bases outside gene matches: 8. The CDR3 spans 15 residues. From germline, CDR1 is KGHDR and CDR2 SFDVKD. The CDR3 sequence: CATSKAGGLSDTQYF. Here the CDR3 DNA reads TGTGCCACCAGTAAAGCAGGGGGCTTGTCAGATACGCAGTATTTT.

In DNA form, the CDR3 reads TGTGCCAGCAGTGACTCGGACAGGGGGGAGCAGTACTTC. Its protein product is CASSDSDRGEQYF. The chain combines TRBV6-4 with TRBJ2-7; 10 bases align to TRBD1. The CDR3 contains 13 residues. Trimming at V came to 0 bases and at J to 7 bases, leaving 0 bases not matched to a gene. Per germline, CDR1 MRHNA and CDR2 SNTAGT.

The sample holds one count of this clone. The genes are TRBV3-1 (or the pseudogene TRBV3-2) and TRBJ2-1; 10 nucleotides line up with TRBD2. This CDR3 has 16 amino acids. V dropped 1 base and J dropped 4; count of bases not matched to a gene: 4. Germline V lookup: CDR1 LGHDT, CDR2 YNNKEL (reference sequence). The DNA for the CDR3 is TGTGCCAGCAGCCAAGGTACGACTAGCGGGTACAATGAGCAGTTCTTC. Its protein is CASSQGTTSGYNEQFF.

This clone was seen only once. The CDR3 DNA follows: TGTGCCAGCAGCGCCAGGGGGTCTAGCAATCAGCCCCAGCATTTT. It yields the protein CASSARGSSNQPQHF. J is TRBJ1-5 and V is TRBV6-5; 7 bases match TRBD1. CDR1 and CDR2 from the germline V gene are MNHEY and SVGAGI. The CDR3 consists of 15 residues. J gave up 0 bases and V 6 bases, and 5 bases lay outside the gene matches.

The chain recombines TRBV28 with TRBJ1-1; 8 bases are shared with TRBD1. J lost 5 bases, V lost 6 bases, and 2 bases had no gene match. Looked up from germline, CDR1 is MDHEN and CDR2 is SYDVKM. The CDR3 length is 12 residues. Written as DNA, the CDR3 is TGTGCCAGCAGCCAGGGGGCTACTGAAGCTTTCTTT. It is translated as CASSQGATEAFF.

V is TRBV5-1 and J is TRBJ1-1, with D maybe TRBD1 (5 bases). Germline assignment: CDR1 SGHRS and CDR2 YFSETQ. The CDR3 has 15 residues. Trimming stripped 0 bases from V and 0 bases from J, with 9 bases between. For the CDR3, the DNA is TGCGCCAGCAGCTTGGGGGGCACAGTGAACACTGAAGCTTTCTTT. Residues: CASSLGGTVNTEAFF.

The table lists this clone with a count of one. This CDR3 is also generated by other DNA sequences in the sample. V gene TRBV7-8 combines with J gene TRBJ2-5; 10 bases map to TRBD2. Germline CDR1 and CDR2: SGHVS and FQNEAQ. V shed 3 bases, J shed 1 base, and the junction held 8 bases outside the gene matches. The CDR3 loop spans 17 amino acids. The CDR3 is CASSLGLAGGTQETQYF. CDR3 nucleotides: TGTGCCAGCAGCTTGGGCTTAGCGGGAGGAACCCAAGAGACCCAGTACTTC.

The V call is TRBV19, the J call TRBJ1-5, with TRBD1 matching 11 bases. The CDR3 spans 14 residues. Germline CDR1 LNHDA, CDR2 SQIVND (reference sequence). V shed 9 bases and J 7 bases; nucleotides not matched to a gene: 8. The CDR3 sequence: CASEWTGGEQPQHF. CDR3 coding DNA: TGTGCCAGCGAGTGGACAGGGGGCGAGCAGCCCCAGCATTTT.

This clone was recorded a few times. This chain uses TRBV9 with TRBJ2-3; D is undetermined. V shed 3 bases and J shed 0 bases, with 11 bases lying between them. The CDR3 contains 15 residues. Per the germline V gene, CDR1 is SGDLS and CDR2 is YYNGEE. CDR3 nucleotides: TGTGCCAGCAGCGAAAACAGAGCTAGCACAGATACGCAGTATTTT. It specifies CASSENRASTDTQYF.

The J gene is TRBJ2-3, the V gene TRBV19; 7 positions agree with TRBD1. Germline assignment: CDR1 LNHDA and CDR2 SQIVND (reference sequence). CDR3 size: 14 residues. V was pared by 4 bases and J by 2 bases, with 3 bases of the junction left unmatched. CDR3 region: CASSSTGATDTQYF. The CDR3 DNA is TGTGCCAGTAGTAGTACAGGGGCCACAGATACGCAGTATTTT.

The chain uses TRBV7-9 and TRBJ1-1, with a weak D call TRBD1 (5 bases). Trimming left V 1 base short and J 2 bases short, with 11 bases between. There are 15 residues in the CDR3. The germline CDR1 and CDR2 sequences are SEHNR and FQNEAQ (reference sequence). The chain's CDR3 is CASSLGGRVNTEAFF. CDR3 in DNA: TGTGCCAGCAGCTTAGGCGGCAGGGTAAACACTGAAGCTTTCTTT.

The genes are TRBV10-3 and TRBJ1-2; 7 nucleotides line up with TRBD1. The germline CDR1 and CDR2 sequences are ENHRY and SYGVKD. V lost 7 bases to trimming and J lost 2 bases; unmatched junction nucleotides: 4. The CDR3 runs to 13 residues. CDR3 amino acids: CAITRGQNYGYTF. The DNA of the CDR3 is TGTGCCATCACCCGGGGACAGAACTATGGCTACACCTTC.

V and J are TRBV19 and TRBJ2-2; 12 bases line up with TRBD2. J was trimmed by 0 bases and V by 2 bases; bases with no gene match: 4. This CDR3 spans 18 amino acids. Germline CDR1 reads LNHDA; CDR2 reads SQIVND (reference sequence). The CDR3 sequence: CASSIRLAGGPNTGELFF. As DNA, the CDR3 is TGTGCCAGTAGTATACGGCTAGCGGGAGGGCCGAACACCGGGGAGCTGTTTTTT.

This clone occurred once. The chain carries TRBV10-2 and TRBJ2-7; 7 bases are a match to TRBD2. CDR3 length equals 14 residues. Looked up from germline, CDR1 is WSHSY and CDR2 is SAAADI. Trimming at V came to 7 bases and at J to 0 bases, leaving 6 bases not matched to a gene. The CDR3 protein is CASIAGTNSYEQYF. DNA for the CDR3: TGCGCCAGCATCGCCGGGACTAACTCCTACGAGCAGTACTTC.

The chain joins TRBV19 to TRBJ1-6, with 9 bases matching TRBD1. In germline, CDR1 is LNHDA, CDR2 SQIVND (reference sequence). This CDR3 spans 15 amino acids. V was clipped by 1 base and J by 8 bases; unmatched bases: 3. Here the CDR3 DNA reads TGTGCCAGTAGTATAGTGGGACAGGGAGATTCACCCCTCCACTTT. The encoded protein is CASSIVGQGDSPLHF.

The chain recombines TRBV6-5 with TRBJ2-2, with D hard to call. V was clipped by 0 bases and J by 1 base, with 9 bases between them. The CDR3 extends over 16 amino acids. Germline V lookup: CDR1 MNHEY, CDR2 SVGAGI. The DNA for the CDR3 is TGTGCCAGCAGTTACTCCTGGGCAGGGAACACCGGGGAGCTGTTTTTT. As protein: CASSYSWAGNTGELFF.

The rearrangement uses TRBV10-1 and TRBJ2-3; 7 bases match TRBD1. The CDR3 sequence is 14 residues long. Losses at the gene ends were 5 bases for V and 2 bases for J; bases not matched to a gene: 4. CDR1 is WNHNN and CDR2 is SYGVQD in the germline V gene (reference sequence). CDR3 sequence (DNA): TGCGCCAGCAGTCTTACAGGGGACACAGATACGCAGTATTTT. This codes for CASSLTGDTDTQYF.

The V and J genes are TRBV18 and TRBJ2-3, with 9 bases identical to TRBD1. V lost 0 bases, J lost 4 bases, and 5 bases stayed unmatched. The length of the CDR3 is 16 residues. Germline lookup yields CDR1 KGHSH and CDR2 LQKENI. The CDR3 region is CASSPPGQGYPDTQYF. In DNA, the CDR3 is TGTGCCAGCTCACCACCCGGACAGGGGTACCCAGATACGCAGTATTTT.